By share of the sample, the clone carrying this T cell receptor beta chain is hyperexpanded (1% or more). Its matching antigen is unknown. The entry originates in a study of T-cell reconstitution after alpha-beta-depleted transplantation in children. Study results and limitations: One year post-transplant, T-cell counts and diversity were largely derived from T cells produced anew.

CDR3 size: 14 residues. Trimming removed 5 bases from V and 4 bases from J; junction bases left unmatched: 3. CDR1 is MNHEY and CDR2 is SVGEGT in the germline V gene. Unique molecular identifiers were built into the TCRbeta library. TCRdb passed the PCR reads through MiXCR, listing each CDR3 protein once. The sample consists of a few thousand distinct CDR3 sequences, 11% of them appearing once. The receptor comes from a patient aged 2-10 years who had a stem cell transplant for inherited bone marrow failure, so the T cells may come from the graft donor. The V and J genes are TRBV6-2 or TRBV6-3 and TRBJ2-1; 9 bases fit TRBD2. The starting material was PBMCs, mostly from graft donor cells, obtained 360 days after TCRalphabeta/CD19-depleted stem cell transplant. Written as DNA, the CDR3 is TGTGCCAGCAGTCCTAGCGGGACGTACAATGAGCAGTTCTTC. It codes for CASSPSGTYNEQFF.